This T cell receptor (beta chain) was profiled in a study of T cells in Graves' hyperthyroidism and ophthalmopathy. Patients showing uncontrolled infection, other autoimmune disease, pregnancy or lactation were ineligible. Germline CDR1 is SGHVS and CDR2 is FQNEAQ. Trimming cost V 1 base and J 2 bases, with 15 bases left between them. CDR3 length equals 16 residues. The source material, RNA transcripts, was used to amplify TCR beta CDR3 regions. The primer set for the first-round RT-PCR of the TCR CDR3 was HTBI. TCRdb itself ran the multiplex PCR reads through MiXCR, one entry per CDR3 protein. Here the sample spans 400,000 or so distinct CDR3 sequences, over 13% being singletons. This clonotype has a count of ten or more.

This clonotype was sampled from a man aged 50 or older with Graves' ophthalmopathy. The chain joins TRBV7-8 to TRBJ2-7, with D perhaps assigned TRBD1 or TRBD2 (6 bases each). Sequencing used blood. The CDR3 region is CASSLGPPGEAYEQYF. CDR3 in DNA: TGTGCCAGCAGCTTAGGGCCCCCAGGGGAGGCCTACGAGCAGTACTTC.